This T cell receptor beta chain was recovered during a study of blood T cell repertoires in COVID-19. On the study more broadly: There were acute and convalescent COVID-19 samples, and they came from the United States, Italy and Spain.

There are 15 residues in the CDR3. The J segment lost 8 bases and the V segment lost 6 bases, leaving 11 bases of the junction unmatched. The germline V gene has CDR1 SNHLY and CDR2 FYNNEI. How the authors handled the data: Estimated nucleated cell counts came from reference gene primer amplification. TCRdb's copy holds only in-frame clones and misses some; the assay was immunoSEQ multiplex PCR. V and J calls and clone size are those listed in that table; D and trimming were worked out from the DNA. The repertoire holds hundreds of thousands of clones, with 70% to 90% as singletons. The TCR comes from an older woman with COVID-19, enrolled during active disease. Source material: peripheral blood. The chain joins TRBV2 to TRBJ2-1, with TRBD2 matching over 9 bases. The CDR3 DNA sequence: TGTGCCAGCAGCGTCGGCGGGGGGGCCTCCGATGAGCAGTTCTTC. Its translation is CASSVGGGASDEQFF.